A selection of T cell receptor beta chains follows, all from one sample in a study of T cell responses to AZD1222 COVID-19 vaccine. Profiled with immunoSEQ multiplex PCR; TCRdb holds only in-frame clones, not every one. The data contain 150,000 to 200,000 clones, just over 90% of them singletons. This sample comprised peripheral blood, obtained 28 days after the second AZD1222 dose. These receptor sequences come from an adult who received the AZD1222 COVID-19 vaccine. CDR3s include the opening cysteine and the closing phenylalanine or tryptophan. Fields, in order: D gene, V gene, clone size, J gene, CDR3 protein, CDR3 DNA. The D gene is left open where the match is weak. Clone size appears in some rows only: once, few, many, or a class for an expanded clone.

D gene: TRBD2; V gene: TRBV9; clone size: -; J gene: TRBJ2-1; CDR3 protein: CASSLLSGREFNEQFF; CDR3 DNA: TGTGCCAGCAGCTTACTAAGCGGGAGGGAGTTCAATGAGCAGTTCTTC
D gene: -; V gene: TRBV10-1; clone size: -; J gene: TRBJ1-6; CDR3 protein: CARGTTGFGPLHF; CDR3 DNA: TGCGCCAGGGGCACGACAGGTTTCGGGCCCCTCCACTTT
D gene: -; V gene: TRBV6-6; clone size: -; J gene: TRBJ1-5; CDR3 protein: CASSSLRGYNQPQHF; CDR3 DNA: TGTGCCAGCAGTTCGCTCAGGGGTTACAATCAGCCCCAGCATTTT
D gene: -; V gene: TRBV5-1; clone size: -; J gene: TRBJ1-6; CDR3 protein: CASSLEGGTSPLHF; CDR3 DNA: TGCGCCAGCAGCTTGGAGGGAGGGACTTCACCCCTCCACTTT
D gene: TRBD1; V gene: TRBV27; clone size: -; J gene: TRBJ1-2; CDR3 protein: CASRQDRDYGYTF; CDR3 DNA: TGTGCCAGCAGACAGGACAGGGACTATGGCTACACCTTC
D gene: TRBD1; V gene: TRBV5-1; clone size: -; J gene: TRBJ1-1; CDR3 protein: CASSYIQGAVHTEAFF; CDR3 DNA: TGCGCCAGCAGCTATATCCAGGGGGCCGTCCACACTGAAGCTTTCTTT
D gene: -; V gene: TRBV2; clone size: once; J gene: TRBJ2-3; CDR3 protein: CASRPVPGTDTQYF; CDR3 DNA: TGTGCCAGCAGGCCGGTACCTGGCACAGATACGCAGTATTTT
D gene: -; V gene: TRBV5-6; clone size: once; J gene: TRBJ2-5; CDR3 protein: CASSRSEGSTQYF; CDR3 DNA: TGTGCCAGCAGCCGGTCGGAGGGGTCGACCCAGTACTTC
D gene: -; V gene: TRBV6-5; clone size: -; J gene: TRBJ1-2; CDR3 protein: CASTQSGTYGYTF; CDR3 DNA: TGTGCCAGCACCCAGAGCGGTACCTATGGCTACACCTTC
D gene: -; V gene: TRBV12-5; clone size: -; J gene: TRBJ1-2; CDR3 protein: CASGPRRGSDYGYTF; CDR3 DNA: TGTGCTAGTGGTCCGCGACGAGGATCGGACTATGGCTACACCTTC
D gene: TRBD1; V gene: TRBV6-5; clone size: -; J gene: TRBJ2-7; CDR3 protein: CASTESRGEQYF; CDR3 DNA: TGTGCCAGCACCGAAAGCAGGGGGGAGCAGTACTTC
D gene: -; V gene: TRBV7-8; clone size: -; J gene: TRBJ1-1; CDR3 protein: CASTSDNLVDTEAFF; CDR3 DNA: TGTGCCAGCACCTCGGACAACCTGGTAGACACTGAAGCTTTCTTT
D gene: -; V gene: TRBV18; clone size: -; J gene: TRBJ1-5; CDR3 protein: CATSGGNQPQHF; CDR3 DNA: TGTGCCACTTCAGGGGGCAATCAGCCCCAGCATTTT
D gene: -; V gene: TRBV14; clone size: -; J gene: TRBJ1-3; CDR3 protein: CASSLPSSLTGNTIYF; CDR3 DNA: TGTGCCAGCAGCCTTCCTAGCAGCCTGACAGGAAACACCATATATTTT
D gene: -; V gene: TRBV7-3; clone size: once; J gene: TRBJ2-3; CDR3 protein: CASSTGGRGTDTQYF; CDR3 DNA: TGTGCCAGCAGCACAGGCGGCCGGGGAACAGATACGCAGTATTTT
D gene: TRBD1; V gene: TRBV12-5; clone size: -; J gene: TRBJ1-2; CDR3 protein: CASGPSTGGYGYTF; CDR3 DNA: TGTGCTAGTGGTCCTTCGACAGGGGGCTATGGCTACACCTTC
D gene: TRBD2; V gene: TRBV28; clone size: -; J gene: TRBJ2-5; CDR3 protein: CASSSTGTSGRATQYF; CDR3 DNA: TGTGCCAGCAGCTCTACCGGGACTAGCGGGAGGGCGACCCAGTACTTC
D gene: -; V gene: TRBV12-3/TRBV12-4; clone size: -; J gene: TRBJ2-7; CDR3 protein: CASSLGYEQYF; CDR3 DNA: TGTGCCAGCAGTTTAGGGTACGAGCAGTACTTC
D gene: -; V gene: TRBV12-3/TRBV12-4; clone size: -; J gene: TRBJ2-1; CDR3 protein: CASSLLEMGVGFF; CDR3 DNA: TGTGCCAGCAGTTTACTAGAGATGGGCGTTGGGTTCTTC
D gene: TRBD2; V gene: TRBV5-4; clone size: -; J gene: TRBJ2-7; CDR3 protein: CASSLTGAGDDYEQYF; CDR3 DNA: TGTGCCAGCAGCTTGACCGGGGCGGGAGATGACTACGAGCAGTACTTC
D gene: TRBD1; V gene: TRBV18; clone size: -; J gene: TRBJ2-7; CDR3 protein: CASSPRGDRYYEQYF; CDR3 DNA: TGTGCCAGCTCACCACGGGGGGACAGGTACTACGAGCAGTACTTC
D gene: -; V gene: TRBV4-1; clone size: -; J gene: TRBJ2-3; CDR3 protein: CASSPIGPRDTQYF; CDR3 DNA: TGCGCCAGCAGCCCCATCGGGCCGAGGGATACGCAGTATTTT
D gene: -; V gene: TRBV28; clone size: -; J gene: TRBJ2-7; CDR3 protein: CASSFGDIPEQYF; CDR3 DNA: TGTGCCAGCAGTTTCGGGGACATTCCCGAGCAGTACTTC
D gene: TRBD1; V gene: TRBV12-3/TRBV12-4; clone size: once; J gene: TRBJ2-7; CDR3 protein: CASSPNRGLYF; CDR3 DNA: TGTGCCAGCAGTCCCAACAGGGGCCTATACTTC
D gene: TRBD2; V gene: TRBV7-2; clone size: -; J gene: TRBJ2-2; CDR3 protein: CASSPARREGNTGELFF; CDR3 DNA: TGTGCCAGCAGCCCGGCCCGTCGGGAGGGGAACACCGGGGAGCTGTTTTTT
D gene: -; V gene: TRBV3-1/TRBV3-2; clone size: once; J gene: TRBJ2-1; CDR3 protein: CASSPTSYNEQFF; CDR3 DNA: TGTGCCAGCAGCCCGACCAGCTACAATGAGCAGTTCTTC
D gene: TRBD2; V gene: TRBV10-3; clone size: once; J gene: TRBJ2-3; CDR3 protein: CAIIRAGDHSGTDTQYF; CDR3 DNA: TGTGCCATCATTCGAGCGGGGGACCACTCGGGCACAGATACGCAGTATTTT
D gene: -; V gene: TRBV29-1; clone size: -; J gene: TRBJ2-7; CDR3 protein: CSVVGRTGYEQYF; CDR3 DNA: TGCAGCGTTGTGGGCAGGACCGGCTACGAGCAGTACTTC
D gene: -; V gene: TRBV7-2; clone size: -; J gene: TRBJ2-7; CDR3 protein: CASSSNPGPAYEQYF; CDR3 DNA: TGTGCCAGCAGTTCCAATCCGGGACCGGCCTACGAGCAGTACTTC
D gene: -; V gene: TRBV6-5; clone size: -; J gene: TRBJ1-4; CDR3 protein: CASGDRAEKLFF; CDR3 DNA: TGTGCCAGCGGAGACCGGGCCGAAAAACTGTTTTTT
D gene: -; V gene: TRBV10-3; clone size: -; J gene: TRBJ1-6; CDR3 protein: CAISAGGVGSPLHF; CDR3 DNA: TGTGCCATCAGTGCGGGGGGAGTGGGTTCACCCCTCCACTTT
D gene: -; V gene: TRBV15; clone size: -; J gene: TRBJ2-1; CDR3 protein: CATNQRSSYNEQFF; CDR3 DNA: TGTGCCACCAACCAGCGGAGCTCCTACAATGAGCAGTTCTTC
D gene: -; V gene: TRBV7-9; clone size: -; J gene: TRBJ2-1; CDR3 protein: CASSFQPGLIGNEQFF; CDR3 DNA: TGTGCCAGCAGCTTTCAGCCCGGGCTTATTGGAAATGAGCAGTTCTTC
D gene: -; V gene: TRBV29-1; clone size: -; J gene: TRBJ2-6; CDR3 protein: CSVDSGANVLTF; CDR3 DNA: TGCAGCGTTGACTCTGGGGCCAACGTCCTGACTTTC
D gene: TRBD1; V gene: TRBV7-2; clone size: -; J gene: TRBJ2-3; CDR3 protein: CASSLDRGRTDTQYF; CDR3 DNA: TGTGCCAGCAGCTTGGACAGGGGGAGGACAGATACGCAGTATTTT
D gene: TRBD2; V gene: TRBV6-5; clone size: -; J gene: TRBJ2-1; CDR3 protein: CASSYSVLAGNNEQFF; CDR3 DNA: TGTGCCAGCAGTTACTCGGTACTAGCGGGGAACAATGAGCAGTTCTTC
D gene: -; V gene: TRBV19; clone size: -; J gene: TRBJ1-1; CDR3 protein: CASSIGGRRIMNTEAFF; CDR3 DNA: TGTGCCAGTAGTATAGGCGGGCGGCGGATTATGAACACTGAAGCTTTCTTT
D gene: -; V gene: TRBV7-2; clone size: -; J gene: TRBJ1-3; CDR3 protein: CASSLSEGNTIYF; CDR3 DNA: TGTGCCAGCAGCTTAAGCGAAGGAAACACCATATATTTT
D gene: -; V gene: TRBV6-5; clone size: -; J gene: TRBJ1-2; CDR3 protein: CASSPRSTYGYTF; CDR3 DNA: TGTGCCAGCAGTCCCCGGTCTACCTATGGCTACACCTTC
D gene: -; V gene: TRBV28; clone size: -; J gene: TRBJ1-2; CDR3 protein: CASSQTYGYTF; CDR3 DNA: TGTGCCAGCAGTCAGACCTATGGCTACACCTTC
D gene: -; V gene: TRBV3-1/TRBV3-2; clone size: -; J gene: TRBJ2-2; CDR3 protein: CASSQGPGELFF; CDR3 DNA: TGTGCCAGCAGCCAAGGTCCCGGGGAGCTGTTTTTT
D gene: -; V gene: TRBV6-2/TRBV6-3; clone size: -; J gene: TRBJ2-5; CDR3 protein: CASSRGAEQETQYF; CDR3 DNA: TGTGCCAGCAGCCGGGGGGCTGAGCAAGAGACCCAGTACTTC
D gene: TRBD2; V gene: TRBV15; clone size: -; J gene: TRBJ2-6; CDR3 protein: CATSKYSGLAGSGANVLTF; CDR3 DNA: TGTGCCACCAGCAAATACTCGGGACTAGCGGGCTCTGGGGCCAACGTCCTGACTTTC
D gene: -; V gene: TRBV19; clone size: -; J gene: TRBJ1-1; CDR3 protein: CASQPGPGGGGLYTEAFF; CDR3 DNA: TGTGCCAGTCAACCCGGTCCCGGCGGGGGAGGTTTGTACACTGAAGCTTTCTTT
D gene: TRBD2; V gene: TRBV6-2/TRBV6-3; clone size: once; J gene: TRBJ2-5; CDR3 protein: CASSWGIRSGRPQETQYF; CDR3 DNA: TGTGCCAGCAGTTGGGGGATTAGAAGCGGGAGGCCGCAAGAGACCCAGTACTTC
D gene: -; V gene: TRBV27; clone size: -; J gene: TRBJ2-1; CDR3 protein: CASSTLGGPWEQFF; CDR3 DNA: TGTGCCAGCAGCACCTTGGGGGGGCCGTGGGAGCAGTTCTTC
D gene: -; V gene: TRBV6-5; clone size: -; J gene: TRBJ2-7; CDR3 protein: CAIPPEGYEQYF; CDR3 DNA: TGTGCCATCCCCCCGGAGGGCTACGAGCAGTACTTC
D gene: -; V gene: TRBV18; clone size: -; J gene: TRBJ1-1; CDR3 protein: CASSPSFGDTEAFF; CDR3 DNA: TGTGCCAGCTCACCAAGCTTTGGGGACACTGAAGCTTTCTTT